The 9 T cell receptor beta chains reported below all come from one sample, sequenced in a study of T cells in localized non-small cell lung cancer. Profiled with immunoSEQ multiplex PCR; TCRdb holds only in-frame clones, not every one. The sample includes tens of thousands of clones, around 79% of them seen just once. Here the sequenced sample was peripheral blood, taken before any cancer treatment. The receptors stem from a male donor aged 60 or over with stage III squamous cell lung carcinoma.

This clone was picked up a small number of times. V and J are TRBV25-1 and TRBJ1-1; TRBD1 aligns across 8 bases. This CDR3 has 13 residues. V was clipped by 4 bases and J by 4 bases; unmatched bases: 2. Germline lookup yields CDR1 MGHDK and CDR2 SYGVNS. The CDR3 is CASSGTGSTEAFF. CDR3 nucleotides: TGTGCCAGCAGTGGGACAGGGAGCACTGAAGCTTTCTTT.

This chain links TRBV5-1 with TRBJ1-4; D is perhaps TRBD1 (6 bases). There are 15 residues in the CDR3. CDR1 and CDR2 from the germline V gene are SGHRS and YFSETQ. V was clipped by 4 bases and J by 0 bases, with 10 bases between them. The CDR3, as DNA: TGCGCCAGCAGCCCGGGGGCGGCAACTAATGAAAAACTGTTTTTT. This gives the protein CASSPGAATNEKLFF.

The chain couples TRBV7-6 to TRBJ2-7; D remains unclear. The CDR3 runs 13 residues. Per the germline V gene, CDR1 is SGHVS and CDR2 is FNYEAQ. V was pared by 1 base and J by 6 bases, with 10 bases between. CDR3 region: CASSLGGTGEQYF. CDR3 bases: TGTGCCAGCAGCTTAGGGGGAACCGGCGAGCAGTACTTC.

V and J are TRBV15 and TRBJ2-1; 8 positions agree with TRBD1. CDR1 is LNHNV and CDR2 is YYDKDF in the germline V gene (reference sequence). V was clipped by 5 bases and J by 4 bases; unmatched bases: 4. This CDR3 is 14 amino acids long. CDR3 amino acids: CATSARDRYNEQFF. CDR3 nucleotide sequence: TGTGCCACCAGCGCCCGGGACAGGTACAATGAGCAGTTCTTC.

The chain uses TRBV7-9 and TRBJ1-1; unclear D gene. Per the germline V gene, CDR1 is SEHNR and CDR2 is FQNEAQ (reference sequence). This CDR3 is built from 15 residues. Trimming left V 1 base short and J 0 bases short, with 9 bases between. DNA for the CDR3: TGTGCCAGCAGCTTAGGAAGTGCCCTGAACACTGAAGCTTTCTTT. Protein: CASSLGSALNTEAFF.

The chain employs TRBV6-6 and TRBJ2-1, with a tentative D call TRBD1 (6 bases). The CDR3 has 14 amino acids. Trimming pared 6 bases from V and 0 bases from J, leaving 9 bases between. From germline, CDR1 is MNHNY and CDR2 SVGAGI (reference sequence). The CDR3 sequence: CASSRDNSYNEQFF. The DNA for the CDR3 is TGTGCCAGCAGCCGGGACAACTCCTACAATGAGCAGTTCTTC.

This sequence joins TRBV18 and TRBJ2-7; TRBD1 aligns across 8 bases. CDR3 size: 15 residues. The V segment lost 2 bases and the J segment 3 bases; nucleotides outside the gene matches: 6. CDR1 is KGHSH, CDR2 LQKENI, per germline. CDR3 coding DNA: TGTGCCAGCTCACCAGTGGCAGGGGGCATCTACGAGCAGTACTTC. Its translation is CASSPVAGGIYEQYF.

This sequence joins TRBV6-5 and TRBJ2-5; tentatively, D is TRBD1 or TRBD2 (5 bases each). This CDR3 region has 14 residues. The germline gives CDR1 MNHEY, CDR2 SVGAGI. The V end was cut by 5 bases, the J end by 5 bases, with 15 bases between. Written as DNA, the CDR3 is TGTGCCAGCAGTATGACCGGGGACGCCGAGACCCAGTACTTC. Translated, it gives CASSMTGDAETQYF.

The CDR3: CASSGDRVSGELFF. The DNA for the CDR3 is TGTGCCAGCAGTGGGGACCGAGTTTCCGGGGAGCTGTTTTTT. The rearrangement links TRBV2 to TRBJ2-2, with D perhaps matching TRBD1 or TRBD2 (5 bases each). Trimming removed 4 bases from V and 6 bases from J, with 12 bases in between. The CDR3 length is 14 residues. The germline V gene has CDR1 SNHLY and CDR2 FYNNEI.